The source of this TCR beta chain is a study of regulatory T cells in long-lasting Graves disease. Both iRepertoire HTBI primers and Arm-PCR of CDR3 regions were used to build the TCR beta libraries. TCRdb processed the multiplex PCR reads anew with MiXCR; each CDR3 protein has one entry. The table has more than 450,000 distinct CDR3 sequences, around 12% seen once. This clonotype was detected only a few times. The CDR3 runs 17 residues. Germline CDR1 SEHNR, CDR2 FQNEAQ (reference sequence). With V trimmed by 3 bases and J by 3 bases, 6 bases remained unmatched. The time point was: newly diagnosed GD, antithyroid drugs for less than 3 months. The TCR library used RNA extracted from PBMCs. This same sample was also part of a study on T cells in Graves' hyperthyroidism and ophthalmopathy.

This receptor was obtained from a woman in her 30s with Graves disease. The specimen was peripheral blood mononuclear cells (PBMCs), collected at new diagnosis, from a patient treated with antithyroid drugs. This chain uses TRBV7-9 with TRBJ2-2, with 11 bases aligning to TRBD1. The CDR3 here is CASSLDRGLSDTGELFF. CDR3 bases: TGTGCCAGCAGCTTGGACAGGGGGCTAAGCGACACCGGGGAGCTGTTTTTT.